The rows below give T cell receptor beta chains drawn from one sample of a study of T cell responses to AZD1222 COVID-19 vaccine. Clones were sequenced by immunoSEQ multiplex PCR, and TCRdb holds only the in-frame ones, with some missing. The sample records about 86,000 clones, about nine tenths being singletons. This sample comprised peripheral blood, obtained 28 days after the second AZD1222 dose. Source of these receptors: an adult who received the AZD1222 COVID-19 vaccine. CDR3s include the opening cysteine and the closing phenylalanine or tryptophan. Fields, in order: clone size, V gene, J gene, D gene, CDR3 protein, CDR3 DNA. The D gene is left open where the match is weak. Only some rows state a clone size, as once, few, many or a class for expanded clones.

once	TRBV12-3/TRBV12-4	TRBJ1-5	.	CASSFGENQPQHF	TGTGCCAGCAGTTTTGGGGAGAATCAGCCCCAGCATTTT
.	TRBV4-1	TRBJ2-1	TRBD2	CASSQARGGVYNEQFF	TGCGCCAGCAGCCAAGCGCGGGGGGGAGTCTACAATGAGCAGTTCTTC
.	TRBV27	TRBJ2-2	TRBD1	CASSSRQGGTGELFF	TGTGCCAGCAGCTCAAGACAGGGGGGTACCGGGGAGCTGTTTTTT
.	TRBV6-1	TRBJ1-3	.	CASSEQGSGNTIYF	TGTGCCAGCAGTGAGCAGGGCTCTGGAAACACCATATATTTT
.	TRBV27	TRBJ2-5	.	CASSLRGPWETQYF	TGTGCCAGCAGTTTAAGAGGGCCTTGGGAGACCCAGTACTTC
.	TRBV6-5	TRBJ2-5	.	CASSYSSGGLETQYF	TGTGCCAGCAGTTACTCCTCGGGGGGCCTGGAGACCCAGTACTTC
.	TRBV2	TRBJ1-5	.	CASSLSGGNQPQHF	TGTGCCAGCAGTCTATCGGGGGGCAATCAGCCCCAGCATTTT
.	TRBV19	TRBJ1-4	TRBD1	CASSADRGPTNEKLFF	TGTGCCAGTAGTGCAGACAGGGGGCCGACTAATGAAAAACTGTTTTTT
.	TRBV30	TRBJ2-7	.	CAWSGGFYEQYF	TGTGCCTGGAGTGGAGGCTTCTACGAGCAGTACTTC
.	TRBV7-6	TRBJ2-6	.	CASSQSGAGANVLTF	TGTGCCAGCAGCCAATCAGGGGCTGGGGCCAACGTCCTGACTTTC
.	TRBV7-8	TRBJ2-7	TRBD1	CASSSRDSPSYEQYF	TGTGCCAGCAGCTCCAGGGACAGCCCATCCTACGAGCAGTACTTC
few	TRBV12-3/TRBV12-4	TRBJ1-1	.	CASSLGWRGEAFF	TGTGCCAGCAGTTTAGGGTGGCGGGGTGAAGCTTTCTTT
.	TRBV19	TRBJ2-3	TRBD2	CASSLRLAGTRDTQYF	TGTGCCAGTAGTCTCAGACTAGCGGGGACCCGAGATACGCAGTATTTT
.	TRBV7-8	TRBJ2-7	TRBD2	CASSLASGGADEQYF	TGTGCCAGCAGCTTAGCCAGCGGGGGAGCCGACGAGCAGTACTTC
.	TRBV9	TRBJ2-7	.	CASSPPARGDSYEQYF	TGTGCCAGCAGCCCTCCGGCCAGGGGGGATTCCTACGAGCAGTACTTC
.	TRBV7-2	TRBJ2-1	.	CASSPSPRAGDNEQFF	TGTGCCAGCAGTCCCAGTCCCCGGGCAGGAGACAATGAGCAGTTCTTC
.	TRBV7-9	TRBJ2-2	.	CASSLAMVTGELFF	TGTGCCAGCAGCTTAGCGATGGTGACCGGGGAGCTGTTTTTT
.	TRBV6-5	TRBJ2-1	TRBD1	CASSYSGMGQGEQFF	TGTGCCAGCAGTTACTCGGGGATGGGACAGGGTGAGCAGTTCTTC
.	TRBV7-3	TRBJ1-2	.	CASSVTGTEVLTNYGYTF	TGTGCCAGCAGCGTTACCGGGACGGAGGTACTAACTAACTATGGCTACACCTTC
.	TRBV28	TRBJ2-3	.	CASSLRGGADTQYF	TGTGCCAGCAGTCTCCGGGGTGGGGCAGATACGCAGTATTTT
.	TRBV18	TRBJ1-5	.	CASSASLRPGVGNQPQHF	TGTGCCAGCTCAGCATCCTTGAGACCCGGGGTAGGGAATCAGCCCCAGCATTTT
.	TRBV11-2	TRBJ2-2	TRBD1	CASSFQDRTYTGELFF	TGTGCCAGCAGCTTTCAGGACAGGACTTACACCGGGGAGCTGTTTTTT
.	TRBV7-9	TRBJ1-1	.	CASSFGTLNTEAFF	TGTGCCAGCAGCTTCGGCACATTGAACACTGAAGCTTTCTTT
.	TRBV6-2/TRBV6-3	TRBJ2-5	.	CASSYHQGSGETQYF	TGTGCCAGCAGTTATCATCAGGGATCAGGAGAGACCCAGTACTTC